The entry below gives a single T cell receptor beta chain sequence along with its context. Method: immunoSEQ multiplex PCR; TCRdb's copy keeps in-frame clones and lacks some. The data contain about 2.2 million clones, just under 95% of them singletons. The ends were cut back, 2 bases at V and 6 bases at J, with 13 bases in the middle. Germline CDR1 SEHNR, CDR2 FQNEAQ (reference sequence). The CDR3 contains 14 residues. The sample is drawn from a study of shared clonotypes between healthy human individuals. Study summary: The composition of the donors was a couple of women and a few men aged 18 to 49.

Naive CD8 cells lacked CD45RO and underwent positive selection for CCR7, leaving out terminally differentiated effector memory CD45RA+ cells. This sequence originates from a man aged 18-30 years in good health. Some clones in this sample may be carry-over from other donors' samples. The chain recombines TRBV7-9 with TRBJ1-2; D perhaps matches TRBD1 (5 bases). What was sequenced was naive CD8+ T cells from PBMCs. DNA for the CDR3: TGTGCCAGCAGCTTACCCGCGGGGGTGAATGGCTACACCTTC. Translating it yields CASSLPAGVNGYTF.